Presented here are 3 T cell receptor beta chains from one specimen sequenced in a study of T cells in Graves' hyperthyroidism and ophthalmopathy. Regions amplified from RNA transcripts were the TCR beta CDR3 regions. HTBI primers were employed in a first-round RT-PCR of the TCR CDR3. TCRdb redid the calling of the multiplex PCR reads with MiXCR, one entry per CDR3 protein. The data contain more than 500,000 distinct CDR3 sequences, roughly 16% of them singletons. The sequenced sample consisted of blood. The receptors here all came from a woman in her thirties with Graves' ophthalmopathy.

This sequence joins TRBV6-1 and TRBJ2-3; 7 nucleotides line up with TRBD2. J gave up 3 bases and V 5 bases, and 11 bases lay outside the gene matches. Germline V gives CDR1 MNHNS, CDR2 SASEGT. This CDR3 comprises 16 residues. In DNA form, the CDR3 reads TGTGCCAGCAGTTCTACGGGAGGCGGTGGGACAGATACGCAGTATTTT. This gives the protein CASSSTGGGGTDTQYF.

This clonotype was seen ten or more times. The chain carries TRBV5-6 and TRBJ1-2; D possibly corresponds to TRBD1 (6 bases). CDR1 is SGHDT, CDR2 YYEEEE, per germline. V lost 0 bases, J lost 7 bases, and 19 bases lay in between. The CDR3 contains 16 residues. The CDR3 DNA reads TGTGCCAGCAGCTTGGTTGACAGGCTTTTTGAGTTTGGCTACACCTTC. Its translation is CASSLVDRLFEFGYTF.

This clonotype was seen a few times. This chain joins TRBV4-3 and TRBJ2-7; D unresolved. V lost 0 bases and J 3 bases, leaving 15 bases between the germline ends. From germline, CDR1 is LGHNA and CDR2 YSLEER. This CDR3 has 16 amino acids. The CDR3 loop is CASSQDLGWGDYEQYF. For the CDR3, the DNA is TGCGCCAGCAGCCAAGATTTGGGGTGGGGTGACTACGAGCAGTACTTC.